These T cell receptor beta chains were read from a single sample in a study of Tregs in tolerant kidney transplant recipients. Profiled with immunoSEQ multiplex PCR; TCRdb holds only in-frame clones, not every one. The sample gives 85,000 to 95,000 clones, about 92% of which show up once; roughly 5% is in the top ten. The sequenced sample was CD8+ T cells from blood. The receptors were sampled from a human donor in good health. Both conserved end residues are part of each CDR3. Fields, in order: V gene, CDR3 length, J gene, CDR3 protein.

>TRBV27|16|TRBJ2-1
CASSTRQGPQWNEQFF
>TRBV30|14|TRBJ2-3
CAWRDRSGPDTQYF
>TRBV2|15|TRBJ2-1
CASRGKDTSYNEQFF
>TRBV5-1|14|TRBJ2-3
CASSFWSARDTQYF
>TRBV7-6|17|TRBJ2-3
CASSLAASGLHTDTQYF
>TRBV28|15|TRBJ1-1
CASSTVGGETLKAFF
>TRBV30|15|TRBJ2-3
CAWSQSATPTDTQYF
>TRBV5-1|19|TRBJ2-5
CASSLVGSRLAGGPGTQYF
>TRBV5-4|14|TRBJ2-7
CASSPEGGPHEQYF
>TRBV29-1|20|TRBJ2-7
CSVEVGRLAGPLSLEDEQYF
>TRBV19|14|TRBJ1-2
CASSYQVPYYGYTF
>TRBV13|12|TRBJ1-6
CASSLTNSPLHF
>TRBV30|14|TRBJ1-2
CAWSVGGSNHGYTF
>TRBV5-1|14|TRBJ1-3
CASSPEISGNTIYF
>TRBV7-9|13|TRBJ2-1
CASLPGRDNEQFF
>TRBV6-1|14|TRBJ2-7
CASSELGRSYEQYF
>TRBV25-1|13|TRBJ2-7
CASSETGTDEQYF
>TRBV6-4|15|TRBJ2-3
CASSDSLAGADTQYF
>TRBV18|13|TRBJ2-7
CASSSKSSYEQYF
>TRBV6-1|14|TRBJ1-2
CASSEGPELYGYTF
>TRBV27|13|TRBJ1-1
CASSLFWDTEAFF
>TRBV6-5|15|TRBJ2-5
CASSYSGGLGETQYF
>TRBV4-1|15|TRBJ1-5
CASSQDLRDHQPQHF
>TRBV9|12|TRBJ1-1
CASSVDETEAFF
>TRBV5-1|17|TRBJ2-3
CASSHPGLAGVSDTQYF
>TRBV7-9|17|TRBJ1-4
CASSLAGEGWTNEKLFF
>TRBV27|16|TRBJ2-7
CASSSTPPDRPSEQYF
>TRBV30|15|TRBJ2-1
CAFAQGAGGSDEQFF
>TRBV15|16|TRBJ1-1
CATSRNPEGYYTEAFF
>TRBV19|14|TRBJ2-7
CASSPWSGSYEQYF
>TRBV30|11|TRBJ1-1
CAWRLGGKNWF
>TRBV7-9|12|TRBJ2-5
CASSLAAETQYF
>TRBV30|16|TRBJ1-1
CAWRTLEQGDNNEAFF
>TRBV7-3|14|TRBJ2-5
CASSLVGLQETQYF
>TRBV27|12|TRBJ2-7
CASSLILGEQYF
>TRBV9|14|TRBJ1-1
CASSRPLLDTEAFF
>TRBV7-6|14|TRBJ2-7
CASSLMTSGYEQYF
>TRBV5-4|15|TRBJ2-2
CASSTGTGFTGELFF
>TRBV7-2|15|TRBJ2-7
CASSLVGGLIYEQYF
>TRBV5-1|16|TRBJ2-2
CASSFPDSHDTGELFF
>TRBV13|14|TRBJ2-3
CASSPWGGTDTQYF
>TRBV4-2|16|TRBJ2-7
CASSQDLGTGSYEQYF
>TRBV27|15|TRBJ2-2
CASAGERENTGELFF
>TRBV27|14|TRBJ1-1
CASSRGHTNTEAFF
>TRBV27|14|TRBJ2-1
CASSETSGGNEQFF
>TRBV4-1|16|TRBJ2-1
CASSQVAASVYNEQFF
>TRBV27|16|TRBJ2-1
CASSLALQGEMNEQFF
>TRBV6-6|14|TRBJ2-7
CASSSYILSYEQYF
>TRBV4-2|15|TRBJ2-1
CASSQDGATTFEQFF
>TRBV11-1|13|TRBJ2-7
CASSLVRFHEQYF
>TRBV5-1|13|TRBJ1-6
CASSLDFRSPLHF
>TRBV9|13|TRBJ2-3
CASSVEVPDTQYF
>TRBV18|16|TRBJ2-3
CASSPRTGGHTDTQYF
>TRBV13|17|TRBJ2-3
CASSLRSGGGGTDTQYF
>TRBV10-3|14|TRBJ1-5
CAISESGSSQPQHF